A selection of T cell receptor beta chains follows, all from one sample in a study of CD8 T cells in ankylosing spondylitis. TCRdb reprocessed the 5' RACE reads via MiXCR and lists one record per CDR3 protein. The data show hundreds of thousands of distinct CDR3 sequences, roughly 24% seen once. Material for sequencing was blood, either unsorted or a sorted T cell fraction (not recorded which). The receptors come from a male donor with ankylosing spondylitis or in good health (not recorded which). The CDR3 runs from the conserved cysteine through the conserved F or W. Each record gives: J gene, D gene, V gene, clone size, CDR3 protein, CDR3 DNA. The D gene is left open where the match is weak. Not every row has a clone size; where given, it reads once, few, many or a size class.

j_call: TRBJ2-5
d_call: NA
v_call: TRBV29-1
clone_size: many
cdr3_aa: CSVSGRLFSETQYF
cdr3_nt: TGCAGCGTTTCAGGGCGACTATTTTCGGAGACCCAGTACTTC

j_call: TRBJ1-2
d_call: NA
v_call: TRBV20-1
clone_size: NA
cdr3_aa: CSARGQGVANYGYTF
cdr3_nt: TGCAGTGCTAGGGGGCAGGGCGTAGCTAACTATGGCTACACCTTC

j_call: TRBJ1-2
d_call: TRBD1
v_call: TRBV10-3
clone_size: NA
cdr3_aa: CAISGTGTGETYGYTF
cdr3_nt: TGTGCCATCAGTGGGACCGGGACAGGGGAGACTTATGGCTACACCTTC

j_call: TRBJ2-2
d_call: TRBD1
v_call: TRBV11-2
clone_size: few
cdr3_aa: CASSLGTPGQGGTGELFF
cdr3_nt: TGTGCCAGCAGCTTAGGGACGCCGGGACAGGGTGGGACCGGGGAGCTGTTTTTT

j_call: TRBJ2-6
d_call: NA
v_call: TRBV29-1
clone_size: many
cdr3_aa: CSVEGGAGANVLTF
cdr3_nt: TGCAGCGTCGAAGGGGGGGCTGGGGCCAACGTCCTGACTTTC

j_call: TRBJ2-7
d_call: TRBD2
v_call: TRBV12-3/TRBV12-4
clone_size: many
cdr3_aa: CASSFAGEGNEQYF
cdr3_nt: TGTGCCAGCAGTTTCGCGGGAGAAGGCAACGAGCAGTACTTC

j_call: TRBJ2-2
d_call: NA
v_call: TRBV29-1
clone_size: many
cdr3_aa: CSVTTRQGGGTGELFF
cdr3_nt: TGCAGCGTAACGACAAGACAAGGAGGCGGAACCGGGGAGCTGTTTTTT

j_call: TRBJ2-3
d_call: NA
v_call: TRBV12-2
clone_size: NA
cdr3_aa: CASRLAFSGLAGGLDTQYF
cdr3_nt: TGTGCAAGTCGCTTAGCGTTCTCCGGACTAGCGGGAGGGTTGGATACGCAGTATTTT

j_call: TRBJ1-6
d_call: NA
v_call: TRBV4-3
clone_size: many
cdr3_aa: CASSLLDSNNSPLHF
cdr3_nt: TGCGCCAGCAGCCTTCTGGACAGTAATAATTCACCCCTCCACTTT

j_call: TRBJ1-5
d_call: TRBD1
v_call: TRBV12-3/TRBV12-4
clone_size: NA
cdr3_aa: CASSPDREATQHF
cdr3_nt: TGTGCCAGCAGTCCGGACAGGGAGGCGACCCAGCATTTT

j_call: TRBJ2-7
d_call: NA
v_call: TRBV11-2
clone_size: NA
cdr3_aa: CASSSAGVPYEQYF
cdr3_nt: TGTGCCAGCAGCAGCGCGGGCGTCCCCTACGAGCAGTACTTC

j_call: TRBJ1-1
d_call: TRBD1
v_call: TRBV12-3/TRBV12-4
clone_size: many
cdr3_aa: CASSTTGGADTEAFF
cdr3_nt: TGTGCCAGCAGTACCACAGGGGGCGCGGACACTGAAGCTTTCTTT

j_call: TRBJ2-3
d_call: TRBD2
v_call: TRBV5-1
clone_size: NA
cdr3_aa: CASKREGNTDTQYF
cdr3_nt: TGCGCCAGCAAGCGGGAGGGAAACACAGATACGCAGTATTTT

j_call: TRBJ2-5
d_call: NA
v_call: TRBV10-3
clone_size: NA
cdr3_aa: CAISDGSGETQYF
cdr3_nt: TGTGCCATCAGTGACGGCAGCGGGGAGACCCAGTACTTC

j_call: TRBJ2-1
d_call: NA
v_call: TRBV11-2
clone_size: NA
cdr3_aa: CASSSRGTGGQFF
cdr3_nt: TGTGCCAGCAGCTCTAGAGGAACGGGCGGTCAGTTCTTC

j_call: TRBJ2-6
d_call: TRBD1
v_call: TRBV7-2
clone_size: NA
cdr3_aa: CASSLQGVGANVLTF
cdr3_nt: TGTGCCAGCAGCTTACAGGGGGTCGGGGCCAACGTCCTGACTTTC

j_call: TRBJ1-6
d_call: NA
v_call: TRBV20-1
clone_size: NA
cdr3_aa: CSALLGRTYNSPLHF
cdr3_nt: TGCAGTGCTCTTCTCGGACGGACCTATAATTCACCCCTCCACTTT

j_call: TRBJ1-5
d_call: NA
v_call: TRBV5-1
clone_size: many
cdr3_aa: CASSLDGGTRQPQHF
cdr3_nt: TGCGCCAGCAGCTTGGATGGGGGCACGCGTCAGCCCCAGCATTTT

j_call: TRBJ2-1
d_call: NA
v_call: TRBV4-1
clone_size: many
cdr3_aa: CASSQGGYNEQFF
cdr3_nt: TGCGCCAGCAGCCAAGGGGGCTATAATGAGCAGTTCTTC

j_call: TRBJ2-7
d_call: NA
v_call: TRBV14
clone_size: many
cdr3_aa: CASSQDSYEQYF
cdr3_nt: TGTGCCAGCAGCCAAGATTCCTACGAGCAGTACTTC

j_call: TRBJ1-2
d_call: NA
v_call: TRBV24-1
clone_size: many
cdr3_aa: CATASSKRNYGYTF
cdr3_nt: TGTGCCACCGCCTCCAGTAAAAGAAACTATGGCTACACCTTC

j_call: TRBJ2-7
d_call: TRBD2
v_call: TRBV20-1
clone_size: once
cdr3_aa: CSVGLAGGIYEQYF
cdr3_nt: TGCAGTGTAGGACTAGCGGGAGGGATCTACGAGCAGTACTTC

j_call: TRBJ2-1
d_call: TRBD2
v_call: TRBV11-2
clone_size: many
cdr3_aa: CASSLVLSSGSVHEQFF
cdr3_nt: TGTGCCAGCAGCTTAGTACTCTCTAGCGGGAGCGTGCATGAGCAGTTCTTC

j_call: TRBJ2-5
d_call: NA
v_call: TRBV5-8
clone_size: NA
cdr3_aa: CASSLWGEETQYF
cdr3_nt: TGTGCCAGCAGTTTGTGGGGAGAAGAGACCCAGTACTTC

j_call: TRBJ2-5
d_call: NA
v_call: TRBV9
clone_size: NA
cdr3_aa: CASSDGTKQETQYF
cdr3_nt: TGTGCCAGCAGCGACGGGACCAAGCAAGAGACCCAGTACTTC

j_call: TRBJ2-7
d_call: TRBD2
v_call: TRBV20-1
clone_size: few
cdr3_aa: CSARLSGNLDEQYF
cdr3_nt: TGCAGTGCTAGATTAAGCGGGAATCTCGACGAGCAGTACTTC

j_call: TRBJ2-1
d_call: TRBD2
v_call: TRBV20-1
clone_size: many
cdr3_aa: CSAKLLAGVDDEQFF
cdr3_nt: TGCAGTGCGAAGCTGCTAGCGGGAGTCGACGATGAGCAGTTCTTC

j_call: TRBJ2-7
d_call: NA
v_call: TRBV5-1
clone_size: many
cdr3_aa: CASSLGSEIYEQYF
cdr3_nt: TGCGCCAGCAGCTTGGGTAGCGAGATCTACGAGCAGTACTTC

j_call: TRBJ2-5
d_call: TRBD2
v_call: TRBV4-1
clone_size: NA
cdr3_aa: CASSQSFLAGGFQYF
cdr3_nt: TGCGCCAGCAGCCAGAGCTTCCTAGCGGGAGGGTTCCAGTACTTC

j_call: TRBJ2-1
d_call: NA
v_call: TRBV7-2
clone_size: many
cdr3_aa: CASRIWDTVDEQFF
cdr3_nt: TGTGCCAGCAGGATTTGGGACACCGTAGATGAGCAGTTCTTC

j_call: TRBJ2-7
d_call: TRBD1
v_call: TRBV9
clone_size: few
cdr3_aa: CASSVGTGGPAYEQYF
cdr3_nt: TGTGCCAGCAGCGTAGGGACAGGGGGTCCCGCCTACGAGCAGTACTTC

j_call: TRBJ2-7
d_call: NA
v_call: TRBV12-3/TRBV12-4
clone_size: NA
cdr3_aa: CASRSPGTGSCEQYF
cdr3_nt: TGTGCCAGCAGGTCCCCCGGGACCGGCAGTTGCGAGCAGTACTTC

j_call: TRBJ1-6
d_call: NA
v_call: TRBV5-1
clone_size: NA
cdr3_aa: CASSLASRSSYNSPLHF
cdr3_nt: TGCGCCAGCAGCTTGGCCAGCAGGAGCTCCTATAATTCACCCCTCCACTTT

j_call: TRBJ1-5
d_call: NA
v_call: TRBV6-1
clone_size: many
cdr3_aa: CASSSGLGGQPQHF
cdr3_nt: TGTGCCAGCAGCAGCGGCTTGGGGGGCCAGCCCCAGCATTTT

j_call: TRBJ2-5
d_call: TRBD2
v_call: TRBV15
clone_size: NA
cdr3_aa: CATSRLAGKETQYF
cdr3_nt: TGTGCCACCAGCAGACTAGCGGGAAAAGAGACCCAGTACTTC

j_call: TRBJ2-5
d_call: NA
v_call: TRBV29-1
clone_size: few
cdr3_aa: CSVAKDTGGETQYF
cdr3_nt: TGCAGCGTTGCCAAGGACACTGGGGGGGAGACCCAGTACTTC

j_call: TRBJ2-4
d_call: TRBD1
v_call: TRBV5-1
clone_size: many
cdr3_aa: CASSLSMTGTTKNIQYF
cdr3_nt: TGCGCCAGCAGCTTGAGTATGACAGGGACAACCAAAAACATTCAGTACTTC

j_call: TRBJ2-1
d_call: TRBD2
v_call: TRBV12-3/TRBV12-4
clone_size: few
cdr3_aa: CASSGLAGPSYNEQFF
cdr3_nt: TGTGCCAGTTCGGGACTAGCGGGCCCCTCCTACAATGAGCAGTTCTTC

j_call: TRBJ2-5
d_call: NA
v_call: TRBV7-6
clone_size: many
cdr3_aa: CASSYRTGYQETQYF
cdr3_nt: TGTGCCAGCAGCTACAGAACAGGGTACCAAGAGACCCAGTACTTC

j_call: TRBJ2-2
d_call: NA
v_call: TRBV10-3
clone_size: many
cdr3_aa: CAISVRQGVGGELFF
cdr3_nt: TGTGCCATCAGTGTACGGCAGGGAGTAGGCGGGGAGCTGTTTTTT

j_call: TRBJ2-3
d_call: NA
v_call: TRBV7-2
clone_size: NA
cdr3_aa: CASSTGPYTDTQYF
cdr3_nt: TGTGCCAGCAGCACCGGGCCTTACACAGATACGCAGTATTTT

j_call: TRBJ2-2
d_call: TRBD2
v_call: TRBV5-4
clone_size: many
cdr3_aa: CASSSLTSGPGELFF
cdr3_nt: TGTGCCAGCAGCTCCCTCACTAGCGGGCCCGGGGAGCTGTTTTTT

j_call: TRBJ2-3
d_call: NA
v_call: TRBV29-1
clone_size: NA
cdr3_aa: CSGGTGAPDTQYF
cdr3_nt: TGCAGCGGGGGAACCGGGGCCCCCGATACGCAGTATTTT

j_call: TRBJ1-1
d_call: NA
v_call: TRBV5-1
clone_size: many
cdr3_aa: CASSLEWANTEAFF
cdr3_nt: TGCGCCAGCAGCTTGGAGTGGGCGAACACTGAAGCTTTCTTT

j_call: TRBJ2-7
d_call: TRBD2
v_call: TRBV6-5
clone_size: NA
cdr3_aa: CASSYSREAQSSYEQYF
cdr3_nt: TGTGCCAGCAGTTACTCGCGGGAGGCTCAAAGCTCCTACGAGCAGTACTTC

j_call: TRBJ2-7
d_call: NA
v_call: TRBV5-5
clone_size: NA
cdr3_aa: CASSLFHGRDSYEQYF
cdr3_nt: TGTGCCAGCAGCTTGTTTCACGGGAGAGATTCCTACGAGCAGTACTTC

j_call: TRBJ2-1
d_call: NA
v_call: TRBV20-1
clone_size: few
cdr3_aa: CSRPGSASVQSYNEQFF
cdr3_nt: TGCAGTCGCCCAGGGAGCGCGTCGGTCCAATCCTACAATGAGCAGTTCTTC

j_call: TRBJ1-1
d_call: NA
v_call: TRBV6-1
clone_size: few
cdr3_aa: CASSLGRGSTEAFF
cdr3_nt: TGTGCCAGCAGCTTGGGTCGTGGGAGCACTGAAGCTTTCTTT

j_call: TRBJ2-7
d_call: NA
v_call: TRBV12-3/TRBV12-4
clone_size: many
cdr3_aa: CASSLRGQGHYEQYF
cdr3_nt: TGTGCCAGCAGCCTTCGAGGGCAGGGGCACTACGAGCAGTACTTC

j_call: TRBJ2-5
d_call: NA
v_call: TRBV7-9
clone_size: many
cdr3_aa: CASSLGFEGGETQYF
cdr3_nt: TGTGCCAGCAGCTTAGGGTTTGAGGGTGGAGAGACCCAGTACTTC

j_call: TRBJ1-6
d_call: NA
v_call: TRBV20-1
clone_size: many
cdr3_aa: CSVDSPRHNSPLHF
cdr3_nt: TGCAGTGTGGACAGTCCCCGTCATAATTCACCCCTCCACTTT

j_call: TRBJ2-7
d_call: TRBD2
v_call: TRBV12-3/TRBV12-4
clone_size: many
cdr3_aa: CASRLAGGTTEQYF
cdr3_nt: TGTGCCAGCAGGCTAGCGGGAGGTACTACCGAGCAGTACTTC

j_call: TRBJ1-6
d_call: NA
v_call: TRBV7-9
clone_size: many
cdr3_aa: CASSLGIPGHYNSPLHF
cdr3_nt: TGTGCCAGCAGCTTAGGAATACCGGGACATTATAATTCACCCCTCCACTTT

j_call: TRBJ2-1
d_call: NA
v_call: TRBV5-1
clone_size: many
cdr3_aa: CASSIIRDEQFF
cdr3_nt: TGCGCCAGCAGCATAATACGCGATGAGCAGTTCTTC

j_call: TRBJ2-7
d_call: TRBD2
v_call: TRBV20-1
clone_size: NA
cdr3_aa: CSAQGLGLYEQYF
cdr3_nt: TGCAGTGCTCAAGGACTAGGATTGTACGAGCAGTACTTC

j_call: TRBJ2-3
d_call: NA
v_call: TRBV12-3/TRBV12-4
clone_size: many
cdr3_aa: CASGQDTQYF
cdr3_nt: TGTGCCAGCGGACAGGATACGCAGTATTTT

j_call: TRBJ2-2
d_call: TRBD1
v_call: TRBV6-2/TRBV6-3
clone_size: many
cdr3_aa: CASSRQGVDTGELFF
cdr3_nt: TGTGCCAGCAGTAGACAGGGTGTGGACACCGGGGAGCTGTTTTTT